This TCR beta chain was retrieved from a study of human T cells and chemical hapten exposure. Study-wide context: The scalp of each patient received a weekly diphenylcyclopropenone dose for the full approximately 24-week study. The patch tests put 0.01% DPC on the skin of the upper back and were read 6 days later. General observations from the study: Sensitizing with DPC caused no change in TCRs above 1 in 1000 frequency. Donors' alopecia may make their immune response differ from healthy people's.

TCRdb reanalysed the RACE reads using MiXCR and keeps one entry per CDR3 protein. The sample includes under 450,000 distinct CDR3 sequences, approximately 5% of them seen just once. With 6 bases removed from V and 4 bases from J, the gap between germline ends came to 21 bases. The CDR3 length is 15 residues. Germline assignment: CDR1 SQVTM and CDR2 ANQGSEA. This clonotype has a count of ten or more. Its antigen remains unknown. The time point: patch test 1, 2 weeks after DPC sensitization. Treatment denoted: therapeutic diphenylcyclopropenone sensitization with weekly scalp DPC. The sequences come from whole blood, collected in connection with sensitization to the hapten diphenylcyclopropenone (DPC). V and J are TRBV29-1 and TRBJ1-2; no clear D. This TCR came from a woman between 50 and 59 years old with alopecia areata. Some clones in this sample may be carry-over from other donors' samples. CDR3 in amino acids: CSVLIDTFEGYGYTF. The CDR3 nucleotides read TGCAGCGTCCTAATTGACACATTTGAGGGCTATGGCTACACCTTC.